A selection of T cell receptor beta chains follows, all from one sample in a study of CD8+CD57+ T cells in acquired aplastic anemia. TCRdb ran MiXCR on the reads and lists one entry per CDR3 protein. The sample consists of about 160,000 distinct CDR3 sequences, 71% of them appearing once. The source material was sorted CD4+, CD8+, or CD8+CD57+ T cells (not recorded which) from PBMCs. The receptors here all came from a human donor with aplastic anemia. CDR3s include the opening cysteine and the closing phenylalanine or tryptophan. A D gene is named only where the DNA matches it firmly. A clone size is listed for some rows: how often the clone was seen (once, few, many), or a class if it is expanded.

cdr3_nt: TGTGCCAGCGGGGAGACAGCAACCACCGAGCAGTACTTC
cdr3_aa: CASGETATTEQYF
d_call: .
j_call: TRBJ2-7
v_call: TRBV6-2/TRBV6-3
clone_size: .

cdr3_nt: TGTGCCACCAGCCCATCAGGAGGCAGGAATGAGCAGTTCTTC
cdr3_aa: CATSPSGGRNEQFF
d_call: .
j_call: TRBJ2-1
v_call: TRBV24-1
clone_size: once

cdr3_nt: TGTGCCAGCCGATTCAGCGGGACGGGGGGCAATGAGCAGTTCTTC
cdr3_aa: CASRFSGTGGNEQFF
d_call: TRBD2
j_call: TRBJ2-1
v_call: TRBV19
clone_size: .

cdr3_nt: TGCAGTGCTAGCCTCGGACAGCGCAGTCAGCCCCAGCATTTT
cdr3_aa: CSASLGQRSQPQHF
d_call: .
j_call: TRBJ1-5
v_call: TRBV20-1
clone_size: once

cdr3_nt: TGCAGTGCTAGTCCCCCCGAGGGACATCGCCGAACTGAAGCTTTCTTT
cdr3_aa: CSASPPEGHRRTEAFF
d_call: .
j_call: TRBJ1-1
v_call: TRBV20-1
clone_size: .

cdr3_nt: TGTGCGAGCAGTCGCTTTAGGGAGGACACCGGGGAGCTGTTTTTT
cdr3_aa: CASSRFREDTGELFF
d_call: .
j_call: TRBJ2-2
v_call: TRBV2
clone_size: .

cdr3_nt: TGTGCCAGCAGCCAAGGAACAGGGGGACGTACTGAAGCTTTCTTT
cdr3_aa: CASSQGTGGRTEAFF
d_call: TRBD1
j_call: TRBJ1-1
v_call: TRBV7-2
clone_size: .

cdr3_nt: TGCAGTGCTAGGTACGGGAACTCCTACAATGAGCAGTTCTTC
cdr3_aa: CSARYGNSYNEQFF
d_call: .
j_call: TRBJ2-1
v_call: TRBV20-1
clone_size: .

cdr3_nt: TGTGCCAGCAGTGACTCAAGTACAAATGAGCAGTTCTTC
cdr3_aa: CASSDSSTNEQFF
d_call: .
j_call: TRBJ2-1
v_call: TRBV6-4
clone_size: many

cdr3_nt: TGTGCCAGCAGCTATTTCATACGGGACCTCACCACAGATACGCAGTATTTT
cdr3_aa: CASSYFIRDLTTDTQYF
d_call: .
j_call: TRBJ2-3
v_call: TRBV3-1
clone_size: .

cdr3_nt: TGCGCCAGCAGTGAGACAAGGACCTCCACAGATACGCAGTATTTT
cdr3_aa: CASSETRTSTDTQYF
d_call: .
j_call: TRBJ2-3
v_call: TRBV10-1
clone_size: .

cdr3_nt: TGTGCCAGCAGCTTAGGGGGACGTACCAGGGGGTATGGCTACACCTTC
cdr3_aa: CASSLGGRTRGYGYTF
d_call: TRBD1
j_call: TRBJ1-2
v_call: TRBV7-9
clone_size: .

cdr3_nt: TGTGCCAGTACAGGGGGCGGGTATGGCTACACCTTC
cdr3_aa: CASTGGGYGYTF
d_call: TRBD1
j_call: TRBJ1-2
v_call: TRBV19
clone_size: .

cdr3_nt: TGCAGCGTAAACAGGGGGGCGGGGGAAAAACTGTTTTTT
cdr3_aa: CSVNRGAGEKLFF
d_call: TRBD1
j_call: TRBJ1-4
v_call: TRBV29-1
clone_size: .

cdr3_nt: TGTGCCAGCAGCTTTAGCCAGGGATCTCATAACTATGGCTACACCTTC
cdr3_aa: CASSFSQGSHNYGYTF
d_call: .
j_call: TRBJ1-2
v_call: TRBV7-9
clone_size: .

cdr3_nt: TGTGCCAGTTCCTCGGGGGGGGAGCCCCAGCATTTT
cdr3_aa: CASSSGGEPQHF
d_call: .
j_call: TRBJ1-5
v_call: TRBV19
clone_size: .

cdr3_nt: TGTGCCAGCAGCCTAAGGGCAAACACCATATATTTT
cdr3_aa: CASSLRANTIYF
d_call: .
j_call: TRBJ1-3
v_call: TRBV7-9
clone_size: .

cdr3_nt: TGTGCCAGCAGTGAAAGGGGTAGCGGGCGGTCCAATGAGCAGTTCTTC
cdr3_aa: CASSERGSGRSNEQFF
d_call: TRBD2
j_call: TRBJ2-1
v_call: TRBV2
clone_size: .

cdr3_nt: TGTGCCAGCAGCGAGGGAGGGGAGGGTGGCTACACCTTC
cdr3_aa: CASSEGGEGGYTF
d_call: .
j_call: TRBJ1-2
v_call: TRBV6-4
clone_size: .

cdr3_nt: TGTGCCACCAGCCACCGGGACAACCAATATGGCTACACCTTC
cdr3_aa: CATSHRDNQYGYTF
d_call: .
j_call: TRBJ1-2
v_call: TRBV24-1
clone_size: .

cdr3_nt: TGTGCCAGCAGTGAAGCTGGCGGGGGGGCCTACAATGAGCAGTATTTT
cdr3_aa: CASSEAGGGAYNEQYF
d_call: TRBD2
j_call: TRBJ2-3
v_call: TRBV6-1
clone_size: .

cdr3_nt: TGCGCCAGCAGCTTGGGATTCGGGGCAACTAACTATGGCTACACCTTC
cdr3_aa: CASSLGFGATNYGYTF
d_call: .
j_call: TRBJ1-2
v_call: TRBV5-1
clone_size: few

cdr3_nt: TGTGCCAGCAGCGCACCGTGGGAAGAGACCCAGTACTTC
cdr3_aa: CASSAPWEETQYF
d_call: .
j_call: TRBJ2-5
v_call: TRBV9
clone_size: .

cdr3_nt: TGTGCCACCAGTGATTCCGACAGGGCGCCCCTCTTCAATGAGCAGTTCTTC
cdr3_aa: CATSDSDRAPLFNEQFF
d_call: TRBD1
j_call: TRBJ2-1
v_call: TRBV24-1
clone_size: .